The 29 T cell receptor beta chains given below trace back to one sample, sequenced in a study of T cells in Graves' hyperthyroidism and ophthalmopathy. Amplified TCR beta CDR3 regions derived from RNA transcripts. The HTBI primer set drove a first-round RT-PCR of the TCR CDR3. TCRdb re-called the multiplex PCR reads with MiXCR, one entry per CDR3 protein. The sample has hundreds of thousands of distinct CDR3 sequences, over 12% seen once. Sequencing used blood. The receptors come from a woman aged 55-69 years with Graves' ophthalmopathy.

This clonotype was picked up many times. This rearrangement joins TRBV29-1 to TRBJ2-7; tentatively, D is TRBD2 (5 bases). The CDR3 totals 15 residues. In germline, CDR1 is SQVTM, CDR2 ANQGSEA. Trimming removed 1 base at V and 0 bases at J, with 13 bases between. The CDR3 DNA follows: TGCAGCGTTGAAGGTGGGAGCCCCCACTCCTACGAGCAGTACTTC. As protein: CSVEGGSPHSYEQYF.

This clonotype showed up many times. CDR3 residues: CASSQAPRGNYGYTF. CDR3 sequence (DNA): TGTGCCAGCAGCCAAGCTCCACGCGGGAACTATGGCTACACCTTC. The V and J genes are TRBV4-2 and TRBJ1-2; D is unresolved. The CDR3 is made up of 15 amino acids. Germline V gives CDR1 LGHNA, CDR2 YNFKEQ. V was shortened by 1 base and J by 2 bases, with 11 bases between the two germline ends.

The chain's CDR3 is CASSLVSLPGELFF. The CDR3 nucleotides read TGTGCCAGCAGTTTAGTTTCGCTCCCCGGGGAGCTGTTTTTT. The V and J genes are TRBV28 and TRBJ2-2, with unresolved D. V lost 2 bases and J lost 6, with 10 bases in between. Germline values: CDR1 MDHEN, CDR2 SYDVKM. This CDR3 is 14 amino acids long.

The chain carries TRBV2 and TRBJ2-3, with D unresolved. The V gene's germline CDR1 is SNHLY and CDR2 FYNNEI. Trimming left V 7 bases short and J 4 bases short, with 6 bases between. The CDR3 sequence is 11 residues long. The CDR3 nucleotides read TGTGCCAGCACGGCGGCAGATACGCAGTATTTT. Translated, it gives CASTAADTQYF.

This clonotype was seen many times. This chain joins TRBV7-9 and TRBJ2-3; D remains ambiguous. This CDR3 contains 15 residues. V lost 3 bases and J lost 0, with 10 bases in between. Per germline, CDR1 SEHNR and CDR2 FQNEAQ (reference sequence). CDR3 bases: TGTGCCAGCAGCTTTATTCGTTCTAGCACAGATACGCAGTATTTT. This translates into CASSFIRSSTDTQYF. Based on the CDR3 plus reference TRBV7-9 and TRBJ2-3, the full variable domain is DTGVSQNPRHKITKRGQNVTFRCDPISEHNRLYWYRQTLGQGPEFLTYFQNEAQLEKSRLLSDRFSAERPKGSFSTLEIQRTEQGDSAMYLCASSFIRSSTDTQYFGPGTRLTVL.

This clonotype was counted between two and nine times. V gene TRBV9 combines with J gene TRBJ2-3; 7 nucleotides agree with TRBD2. The CDR3 length is 13 residues. Germline values: CDR1 SGDLS, CDR2 YYNGEE. The V segment lost 4 bases and the J segment 9 bases; nucleotides outside the gene matches: 8. The CDR3 bases are TGTGCCAGCAGCAGCGGGGACGGCGGAACGCAGTATTTT. This gives the protein CASSSGDGGTQYF.

This clonotype was counted ten times or more. The chain links TRBV10-3 to TRBJ2-1; possibly TRBD1 or TRBD2 for D (5 bases each). CDR3 length: 13 residues. The V end lost 9 bases, the J end lost 5 bases, and 14 bases lay between the germline ends. Germline CDR1 is ENHRY and CDR2 is SYGVKD. The CDR3 DNA sequence: TGTGCCATGGCGGGCCAGGGAGACAATGAGCAGTTCTTC. This codes for CAMAGQGDNEQFF.

The rearrangement links TRBV3-1 to TRBJ2-7; maybe TRBD2 (5 bases). Trimming shortened V by 3 bases and J by 0 bases, and 18 bases separated the two germline ends. The CDR3 runs 17 residues. Looked up from germline, CDR1 is LGHDT and CDR2 is YNNKEL (reference sequence). The CDR3 spells CASSHPIRGQSSYEQYF. CDR3 coding DNA: TGTGCCAGCAGCCATCCCATCCGGGGTCAAAGCTCCTACGAGCAGTACTTC.

In this sample, this clonotype turned up many times. This chain links TRBV28 with TRBJ2-3, with D unresolved. This CDR3 contains 15 residues. V lost 5 bases and J lost 4, with 16 bases in between. Germline V gene lookup returns CDR1 MDHEN and CDR2 SYDVKM. CDR3 residues: CASSPPPSRPDTQYF. Written as DNA, the CDR3 is TGTGCCAGCAGTCCCCCCCCTAGTCGGCCAGATACGCAGTATTTT.

The genes are TRBV4-1 and TRBJ2-7; D may be TRBD2 (5 bases). The germline CDR1 and CDR2 sequences are MGHRA and YSYEKL. The CDR3 extends over 13 amino acids. The ends were cut back, 3 bases at V and 4 bases at J, with 10 bases in the middle. CDR3 DNA: TGCGCCAGCAGCCAGGAGGACTTGTACGAGCAGTACTTC. Its translation is CASSQEDLYEQYF.

The V and J genes are TRBV5-6 and TRBJ2-3; D perhaps matches TRBD2 (5 bases). Trimming cost V 4 bases and J 2 bases, with 14 bases left between them. Germline CDR1 is SGHDT and CDR2 is YYEEEE. The length of the CDR3 is 15 residues. The CDR3, as DNA: TGTGCCAGCAGCCTGGACTTCCGTCCCACAGATACGCAGTATTTT. It encodes CASSLDFRPTDTQYF.

This clonotype was seen at least ten times. The chain couples TRBV28 to TRBJ2-5; D ambiguous. Germline-derived CDR1 and CDR2 are MDHEN and SYDVKM. Trimming pared 1 base from V and 7 bases from J, leaving 4 bases between. CDR3 length equals 11 residues. DNA for the CDR3: TGTGCCAGCAGTTTATCGGGGACCCAGTACTTC. Protein sequence: CASSLSGTQYF. The variable domain in full, with the rest retrieved from reference TRBV28 and TRBJ2-5, is DVKVTQSSRYLVKRTGEKVFLECVQDMDHENMFWYRQDPGLGLRLIYFSYDVKMKEKGDIPEGYSVSREKKERFSLILESASTNQTSMYLCASSLSGTQYFGPGTRLLVL.

This clonotype occurred many times. This chain uses TRBV20-1 with TRBJ2-5; perhaps TRBD2 as D (6 bases). The CDR3 sequence is 13 residues long. In germline, CDR1 is DFQATT, CDR2 SNEGSKA (reference sequence). V was trimmed by 3 bases and J by 2 bases, leaving 10 bases between them. The DNA for the CDR3 is TGCAGTGCTAGGACCGCGGGGCAAGAGACCCAGTACTTC. It translates to CSARTAGQETQYF.

The chain combines TRBV3-1 with TRBJ1-1; 9 nucleotides line up with TRBD1. CDR1 and CDR2 from the germline V gene are LGHDT and YNNKEL (reference sequence). V was pared by 6 bases and J by 5 bases, with 7 bases of the junction left unmatched. The CDR3 spans 14 residues. The CDR3 spells CASRGTGIRTEAFF. CDR3 in DNA: TGTGCCAGCAGAGGGACAGGGATTCGGACTGAAGCTTTCTTT.

The rearrangement joins TRBV7-3 to TRBJ2-6; 8 nucleotides line up with TRBD1. J lost 0 bases, V lost 3 bases, and 4 bases had no gene match. The germline V gene has CDR1 SGHTA and CDR2 FQGTGA. The CDR3 is made up of 17 amino acids. CDR3 nucleotides: TGTGCCAGCAGCTTTACAGGGGGACTCTCTGGGGCCAACGTCCTGACTTTC. Protein product: CASSFTGGLSGANVLTF.

The gene calls are TRBV5-1 and TRBJ1-6, with D possibly TRBD1 on 5 matching bases. This CDR3 comprises 17 residues. Germline V gene data show CDR1 as SGHRS and CDR2 as YFSETQ. Trimming cost V 5 bases and J 0 bases, with 15 bases left between them. CDR3 sequence: CASSPGTFGSYNSPLHF. CDR3 in DNA: TGCGCCAGCAGTCCTGGGACTTTTGGCTCCTATAATTCACCCCTCCACTTT.

This clonotype was counted ten times or more. This rearrangement joins TRBV12-3 or TRBV12-4 to TRBJ2-1, with D perhaps assigned TRBD1 or TRBD2 (6 bases each). Between the trimmed V and J ends, which lost 4 bases and 2 bases, there was a span of 15 bases. The length of the CDR3 is 16 residues. The DNA of the CDR3 is TGTGCCAGCAGTTCGGGCGTTGGGGGGCCCTACAATGAGCAGTTCTTC. Translation: CASSSGVGGPYNEQFF.

There are many counts of this clonotype. The chain links TRBV18 to TRBJ2-7, with D maybe TRBD2 (7 bases). Germline V gene data show CDR1 as KGHSH and CDR2 as LQKENI. V lost 2 bases to trimming and J lost 2 bases, with 10 bases between them. The CDR3 contains 14 residues. CDR3 sequence reads: CASSPGGGPYEQYF. The CDR3 bases are TGTGCCAGCTCACCAGGCGGGGGCCCCTACGAGCAGTACTTC. Variable domain in full (rest from reference TRBV18 and TRBJ2-7): NAGVMQNPRHLVRRRGQEARLRCSPMKGHSHVYWYRQLPEEGLKFMVYLQKENIIDESGMPKERFSAEFPKEGPSILRIQQVVRGDSAAYFCASSPGGGPYEQYFGPGTRLTVT.

The genes are TRBV20-1 and TRBJ2-1, with D unresolved. Trimming stripped 3 bases from V and 9 bases from J, with 12 bases between. The CDR3 consists of 12 residues. Germline CDR1 and CDR2: DFQATT and SNEGSKA (reference sequence). The CDR3 protein is CSASPLVVEQFF. The CDR3 coding sequence is TGCAGTGCTAGCCCCCTAGTAGTTGAGCAGTTCTTC.

This clonotype was observed a few times. J is TRBJ2-2 and V is TRBV3-1; D is unresolved. The V gene's germline CDR1 is LGHDT and CDR2 YNNKEL (reference sequence). The CDR3 covers 16 residues. With 0 bases removed from V and 5 bases from J, the gap between germline ends came to 13 bases. The CDR3: CASSQDFGSPTGELFF. CDR3 DNA sequence: TGTGCCAGCAGCCAAGATTTCGGCAGTCCGACCGGGGAGCTGTTTTTT.

This clonotype was recorded many times. The chain joins TRBV28 to TRBJ2-4; unclear D gene. V was trimmed by 6 bases and J by 1 base, leaving 13 bases between them. CDR1 and CDR2 (germline): MDHEN, SYDVKM. The CDR3 extends over 15 amino acids. CDR3 loop: CASSYPNEAKNIQYF. The CDR3 bases are TGTGCCAGCAGCTACCCCAACGAGGCCAAAAACATTCAGTACTTC.

This clonotype was observed many times. V is TRBV7-2 and J is TRBJ1-1, with D maybe TRBD1 (5 bases). The germline gives CDR1 SGHTA, CDR2 FQGNSA. This CDR3 has 14 residues. V was pared by 1 base and J by 3 bases, with 9 bases between. CDR3 in amino acids: CASSLGAGDTEAFF. CDR3 nucleotide sequence: TGTGCCAGCAGCTTAGGTGCGGGGGACACTGAAGCTTTCTTT.

This clonotype showed up many times. As DNA, the CDR3 is TGTGCCAGCAGTCCCCCTGCAGGGGTGGCAGAGACCCAGTACTTC. It codes for CASSPPAGVAETQYF. The chain recombines TRBV6-1 with TRBJ2-5, with D perhaps TRBD1 (6 bases). The CDR3 has 15 residues. In germline, CDR1 is MNHNS, CDR2 SASEGT. Trimming cost V 5 bases and J 4 bases, with 17 bases left between them.

This clonotype was counted between two and nine times. This chain links TRBV5-1 with TRBJ1-2; D gene unclear. The CDR3 is 14 residues long. Trimming cost V 0 bases and J 1 base, with 7 bases left between them. CDR1 is SGHRS, CDR2 YFSETQ, per germline. The CDR3 protein is CASSLDPINYGYTF. CDR3 sequence (DNA): TGCGCCAGCAGCTTGGACCCTATTAACTATGGCTACACCTTC.

This clonotype was detected only a few times. This sequence joins TRBV5-4 and TRBJ2-5; 9 nucleotides agree with TRBD1. Germline-derived CDR1 and CDR2 are SGHNT and YYREEE (reference sequence). J lost 4 bases, V lost 1 base, and 5 bases had no gene match. The CDR3 extends over 15 amino acids. CDR3 in DNA: TGTGCCAGCAGCTTGAGCGGGACAGGGATAGAGACCCAGTACTTC. Its protein is CASSLSGTGIETQYF.

A note on this clonotype: With a much larger clone just one base away, this may be a read error. The chain uses TRBV20-1 and TRBJ2-1; 7 nucleotides line up with TRBD2. Germline CDR1 reads DFQATT; CDR2 reads SNEGSKA (reference sequence). The CDR3 totals 13 residues. The CDR3 DNA reads as TGCATTGGGTACGGTAGCGGGCAAAATGAGCAGTTCTTC. As protein: CIGYGSGQNEQFF.

V gene TRBV27 combines with J gene TRBJ2-7, with TRBD2 identical over 7 bases. Germline V gene lookup returns CDR1 MNHEY and CDR2 SMNVEV (reference sequence). The CDR3 spans 15 residues. The junction had 15 bases not matched to a gene; V was cut back by 6 bases and J by 7 bases. CDR3 residues: CASRPWGGGPDEQYF. CDR3 coding DNA: TGTGCCAGCAGGCCCTGGGGGGGAGGGCCTGATGAGCAGTACTTC.

A few counts support this clonotype. The chain couples TRBV28 to TRBJ2-2; D may be TRBD2 (6 bases). This CDR3 has 16 residues. Germline V CDR1 and CDR2: MDHEN, SYDVKM. The V end lost 5 bases, the J end lost 0 bases, and 13 bases lay between the germline ends. This chain's CDR3 is CASSQPGLPNTGELFF. For the CDR3, the DNA is TGTGCCAGCAGTCAACCGGGACTCCCGAACACCGGGGAGCTGTTTTTT. Using reference TRBV28 and TRBJ2-2 for the parts outside the CDR3, the full variable domain is DVKVTQSSRYLVKRTGEKVFLECVQDMDHENMFWYRQDPGLGLRLIYFSYDVKMKEKGDIPEGYSVSREKKERFSLILESASTNQTSMYLCASSQPGLPNTGELFFGEGSRLTVL.

This clonotype showed up just a few times. The DNA of the CDR3 is TGTGCCAGCAGCCGGACAGGGGGACTCCCAGATACGCAGTATTTT. Residues: CASSRTGGLPDTQYF. The V gene is TRBV7-9, the J gene TRBJ2-3, with TRBD1 matching 10 bases. The CDR3 has 15 residues. The trim removed 5 bases at V and 4 bases at J, leaving 6 bases unmatched. CDR1 and CDR2 (germline): SEHNR, FQNEAQ (reference sequence).